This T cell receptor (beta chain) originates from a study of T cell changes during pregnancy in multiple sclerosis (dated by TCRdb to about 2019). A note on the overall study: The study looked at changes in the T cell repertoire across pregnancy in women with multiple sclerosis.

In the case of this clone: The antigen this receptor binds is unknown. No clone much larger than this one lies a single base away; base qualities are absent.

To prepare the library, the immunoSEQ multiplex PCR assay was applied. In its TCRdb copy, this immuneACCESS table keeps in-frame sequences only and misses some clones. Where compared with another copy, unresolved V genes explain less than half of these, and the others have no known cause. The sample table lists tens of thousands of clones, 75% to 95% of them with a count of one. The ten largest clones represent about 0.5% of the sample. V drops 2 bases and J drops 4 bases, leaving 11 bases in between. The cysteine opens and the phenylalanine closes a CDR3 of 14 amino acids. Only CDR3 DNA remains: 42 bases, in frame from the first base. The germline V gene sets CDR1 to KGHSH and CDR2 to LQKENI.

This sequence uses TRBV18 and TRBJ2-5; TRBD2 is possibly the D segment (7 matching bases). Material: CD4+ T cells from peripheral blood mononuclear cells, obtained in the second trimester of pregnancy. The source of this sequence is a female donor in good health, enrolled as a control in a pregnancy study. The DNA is TGTGCCAGCTCACCAATGGGGGGGGCAGAGACCCAGTACTTC. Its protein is CASSPMGGAETQYF.